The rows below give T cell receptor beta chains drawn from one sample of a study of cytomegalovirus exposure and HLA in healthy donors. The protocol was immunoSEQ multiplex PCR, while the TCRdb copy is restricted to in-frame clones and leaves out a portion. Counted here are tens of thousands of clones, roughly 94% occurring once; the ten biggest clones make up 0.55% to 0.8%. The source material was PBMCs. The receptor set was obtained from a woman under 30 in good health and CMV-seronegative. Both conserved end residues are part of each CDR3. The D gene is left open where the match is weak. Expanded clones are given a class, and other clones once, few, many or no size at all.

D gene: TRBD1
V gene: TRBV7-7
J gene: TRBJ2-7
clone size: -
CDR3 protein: CASSLGQATTASEQYF
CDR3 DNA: TGTGCTAGCAGCTTAGGACAGGCCACAACCGCCTCCGAGCAGTACTTC

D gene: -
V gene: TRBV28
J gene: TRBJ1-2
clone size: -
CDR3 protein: CASSLGPPSNYGYTF
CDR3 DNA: TGTGCCAGCAGTTTAGGGCCACCAAGTAACTATGGCTACACCTTC

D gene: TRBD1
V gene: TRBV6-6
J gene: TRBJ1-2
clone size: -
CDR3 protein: CASSWGTALNYTF
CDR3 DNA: TGTGCCAGCAGTTGGGGGACAGCCTTAAACTACACCTTC

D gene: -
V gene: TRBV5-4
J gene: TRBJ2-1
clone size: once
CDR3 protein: CASSLITNEQFF
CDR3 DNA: TGTGCCAGCAGCTTAATAACTAATGAGCAGTTCTTC

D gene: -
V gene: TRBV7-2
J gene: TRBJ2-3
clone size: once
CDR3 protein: CASSLRSPDTQYF
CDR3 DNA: TGTGCCAGCAGCTTGAGGTCCCCAGATACGCAGTATTTT

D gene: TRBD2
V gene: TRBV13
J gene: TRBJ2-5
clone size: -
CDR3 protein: CASSPRVAGVSETQYF
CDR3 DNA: TGTGCCAGCAGCCCCCGGGTAGCGGGGGTATCGGAGACCCAGTACTTC

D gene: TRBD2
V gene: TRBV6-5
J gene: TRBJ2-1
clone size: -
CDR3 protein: CASSYSSGGGYNEQFF
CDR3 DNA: TGTGCCAGCAGTTACTCGAGCGGGGGAGGATACAATGAGCAGTTCTTC

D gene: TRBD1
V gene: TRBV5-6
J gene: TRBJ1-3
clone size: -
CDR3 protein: CASRQGAPGNTIYF
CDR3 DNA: TGTGCCAGCAGACAGGGGGCGCCGGGAAACACCATATATTTT

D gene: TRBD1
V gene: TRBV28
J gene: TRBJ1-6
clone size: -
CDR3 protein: CASSLPGDSAPLHF
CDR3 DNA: TGTGCCAGCAGTTTGCCGGGGGACAGTGCACCCCTCCACTTT

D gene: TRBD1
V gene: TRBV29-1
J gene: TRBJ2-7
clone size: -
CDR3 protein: CSAQDRDQYF
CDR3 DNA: TGCAGCGCCCAAGACAGGGACCAGTACTTC

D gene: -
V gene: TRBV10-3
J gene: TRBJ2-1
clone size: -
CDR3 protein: CAISESGGNYNEQFF
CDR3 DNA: TGTGCCATCAGTGAGTCTGGGGGGAACTACAATGAGCAGTTCTTC

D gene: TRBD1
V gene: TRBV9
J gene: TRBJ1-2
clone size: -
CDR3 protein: CASSSFGQGDVYGYTF
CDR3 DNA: TGTGCCAGCAGCTCCTTCGGACAGGGCGATGTCTATGGCTACACCTTC

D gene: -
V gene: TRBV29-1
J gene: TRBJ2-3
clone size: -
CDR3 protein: CSVATATDTQYF
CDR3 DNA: TGCAGCGTCGCGACAGCCACAGATACGCAGTATTTT

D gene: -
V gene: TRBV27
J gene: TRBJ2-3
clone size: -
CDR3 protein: CASSLLSSTDTQYF
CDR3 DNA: TGTGCCAGCAGTCTGTTATCTAGCACAGATACGCAGTATTTT

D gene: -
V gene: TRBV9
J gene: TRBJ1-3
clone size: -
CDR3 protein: CASSVDFSGNTIYF
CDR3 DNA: TGTGCCAGCAGCGTAGATTTTTCGGGAAACACCATATATTTT

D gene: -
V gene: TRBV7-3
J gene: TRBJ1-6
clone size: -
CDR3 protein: CASSLGAGSGSPLHF
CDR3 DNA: TGTGCCAGCAGCTTAGGGGCGGGGTCAGGATCACCCCTCCACTTT

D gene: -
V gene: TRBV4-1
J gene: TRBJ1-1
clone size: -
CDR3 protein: CASSQSTGFSTEAFF
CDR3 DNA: TGCGCCAGCAGCCAATCAACAGGTTTCTCCACTGAAGCTTTCTTT

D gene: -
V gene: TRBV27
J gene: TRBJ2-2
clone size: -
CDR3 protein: CASSLPGIRLGTGELFF
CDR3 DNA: TGTGCCAGCAGTTTACCGGGGATCCGGTTGGGCACCGGGGAGCTGTTTTTT

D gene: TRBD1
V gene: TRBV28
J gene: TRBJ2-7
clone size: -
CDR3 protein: CASSPFLGTGLDEQYF
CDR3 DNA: TGTGCCAGCAGTCCCTTTCTGGGGACAGGGTTGGACGAGCAGTACTTC

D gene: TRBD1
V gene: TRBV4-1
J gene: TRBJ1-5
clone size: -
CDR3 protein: CASSQETGGVNNQPQHF
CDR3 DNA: TGCGCCAGCAGCCAAGAAACAGGGGGCGTGAACAATCAGCCCCAGCATTTT

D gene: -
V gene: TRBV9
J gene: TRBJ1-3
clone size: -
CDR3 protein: CASSVWGDSGNTIYF
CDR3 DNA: TGTGCCAGCAGCGTATGGGGGGACTCTGGAAACACCATATATTTT

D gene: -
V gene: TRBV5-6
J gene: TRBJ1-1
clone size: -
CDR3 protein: CASFAGNTEAFF
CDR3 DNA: TGTGCCAGCTTTGCAGGGAACACTGAAGCTTTCTTT

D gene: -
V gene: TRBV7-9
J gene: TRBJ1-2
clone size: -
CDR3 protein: CASSLGTLYGYTF
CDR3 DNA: TGTGCCAGCAGCTTGGGCACTCTCTATGGCTACACCTTC

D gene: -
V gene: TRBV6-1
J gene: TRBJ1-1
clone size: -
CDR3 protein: CASTGDTTEAFF
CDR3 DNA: TGTGCCAGCACAGGCGATACTACTGAAGCTTTCTTT

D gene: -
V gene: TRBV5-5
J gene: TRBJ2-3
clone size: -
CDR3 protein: CASSLVPQADLIGGTQYF
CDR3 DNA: TGTGCCAGCAGCTTGGTTCCCCAAGCGGATCTTATCGGTGGTACGCAGTATTTT

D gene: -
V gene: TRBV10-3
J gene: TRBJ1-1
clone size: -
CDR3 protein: CAISLMGGAAFF
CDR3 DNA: TGTGCCATCAGTCTAATGGGGGGGGCGGCTTTCTTT

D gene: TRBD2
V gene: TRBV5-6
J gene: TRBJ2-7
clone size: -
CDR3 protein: CASSLGSGEGYEQYF
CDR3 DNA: TGTGCCAGCAGCTTGGGTAGCGGGGAAGGGTACGAGCAGTACTTC

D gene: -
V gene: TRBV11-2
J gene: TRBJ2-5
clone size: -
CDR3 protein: CASSLVYTSTDF
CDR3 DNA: TGTGCCAGCAGCTTAGTGTATACTAGTACGGACTTC

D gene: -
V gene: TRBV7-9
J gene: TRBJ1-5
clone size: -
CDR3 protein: CASSAELSPSQPQHF
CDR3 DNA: TGTGCCAGCAGCGCGGAGTTATCACCCTCTCAGCCCCAGCATTTT

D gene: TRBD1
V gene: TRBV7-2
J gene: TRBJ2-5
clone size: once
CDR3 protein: CASSSTGGQTQYF
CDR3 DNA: TGTGCCAGCAGCTCCACAGGGGGTCAGACCCAGTACTTC

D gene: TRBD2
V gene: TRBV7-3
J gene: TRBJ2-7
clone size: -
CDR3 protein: CASSSGLAGGEQYF
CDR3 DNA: TGTGCCAGCAGCTCCGGACTAGCGGGGGGTGAGCAGTACTTC

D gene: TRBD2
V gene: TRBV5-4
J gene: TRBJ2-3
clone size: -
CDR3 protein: CASSSGTSGGITDTQYF
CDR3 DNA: TGTGCCAGCAGCTCCGGGACTAGCGGGGGCATCACAGATACGCAGTATTTT

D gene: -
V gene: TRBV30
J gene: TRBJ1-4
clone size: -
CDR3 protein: CAWSGTMGEKLFF
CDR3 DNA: TGTGCCTGGTCGGGAACCATGGGGGAAAAACTGTTTTTT

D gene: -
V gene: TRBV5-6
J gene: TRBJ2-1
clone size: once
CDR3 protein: CASSQFTGGANNEQFF
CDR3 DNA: TGTGCCAGCAGCCAATTCACAGGGGGGGCCAATAATGAGCAGTTCTTC

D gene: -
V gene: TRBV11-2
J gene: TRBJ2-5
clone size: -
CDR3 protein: CASSQSVETQYF
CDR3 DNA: TGTGCCAGCAGCCAAAGCGTGGAGACCCAGTACTTC

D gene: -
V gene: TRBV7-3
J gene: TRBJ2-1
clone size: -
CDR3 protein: CASSLLGGPPRNEQFF
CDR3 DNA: TGTGCCAGCAGCCTCCTCGGGGGGCCTCCTCGGAATGAGCAGTTCTTC

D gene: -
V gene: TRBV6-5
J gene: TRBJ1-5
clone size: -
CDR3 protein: CASRLNRYQPQHF
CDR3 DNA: TGTGCCAGCAGACTTAACAGGTATCAGCCCCAGCATTTT

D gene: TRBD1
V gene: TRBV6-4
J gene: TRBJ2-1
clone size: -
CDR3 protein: CASSAGGSYNEQFF
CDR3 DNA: TGTGCCAGCAGTGCAGGGGGCTCCTACAATGAGCAGTTCTTC

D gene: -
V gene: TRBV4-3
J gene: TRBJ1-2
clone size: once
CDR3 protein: CASSPLGGADYGYTF
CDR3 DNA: TGCGCCAGCAGCCCCTTAGGAGGGGCAGACTATGGCTACACCTTC

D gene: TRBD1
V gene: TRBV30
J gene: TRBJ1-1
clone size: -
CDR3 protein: CAWSADREGFTEAFF
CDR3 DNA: TGTGCCTGGAGTGCAGACAGGGAAGGGTTCACTGAAGCTTTCTTT

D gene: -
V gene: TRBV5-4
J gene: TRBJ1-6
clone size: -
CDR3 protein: CASSLGGPSSYNSPLHF
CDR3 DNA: TGTGCCAGCAGCTTGGGGGGCCCGAGCTCCTATAATTCACCCCTCCACTTT

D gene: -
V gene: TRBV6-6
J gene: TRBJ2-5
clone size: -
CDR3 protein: CASSPRGRETQYF
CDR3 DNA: TGTGCCAGCAGTCCGCGGGGTAGGGAGACCCAGTACTTC

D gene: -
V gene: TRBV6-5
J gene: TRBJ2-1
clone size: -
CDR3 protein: CASSYSGATYNEQFF
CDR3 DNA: TGTGCCAGCAGTTACTCGGGGGCCACCTACAATGAGCAGTTCTTC

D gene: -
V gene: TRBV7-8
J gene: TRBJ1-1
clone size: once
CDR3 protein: CASSSTGMGYAIVEAFF
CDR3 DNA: TGTGCCAGCAGCTCGACCGGGATGGGTTATGCGATTGTTGAAGCTTTCTTT

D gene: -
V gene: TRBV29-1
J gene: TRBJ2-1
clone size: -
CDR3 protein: CSVGHYNEQFF
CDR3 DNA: TGCAGCGTGGGGCACTACAATGAGCAGTTCTTC

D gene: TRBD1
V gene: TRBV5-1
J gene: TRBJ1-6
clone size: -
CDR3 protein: CASSFGQGTYNSPLHF
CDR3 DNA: TGCGCCAGCAGCTTCGGACAGGGGACTTATAATTCACCCCTCCACTTT

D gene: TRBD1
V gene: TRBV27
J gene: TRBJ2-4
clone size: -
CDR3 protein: CASSPLRTGSIAKNIQYF
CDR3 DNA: TGTGCCAGCAGTCCTCTTCGGACAGGGTCCATAGCCAAAAACATTCAGTACTTC

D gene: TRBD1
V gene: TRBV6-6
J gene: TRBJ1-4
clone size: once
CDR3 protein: CASSYSDRAEKLFF
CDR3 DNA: TGTGCCAGCAGTTACTCGGACAGGGCTGAAAAACTGTTTTTT

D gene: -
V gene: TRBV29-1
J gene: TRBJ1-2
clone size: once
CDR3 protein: CSAQSSGGYYGYTF
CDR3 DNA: TGCAGCGCCCAAAGTTCGGGGGGTTACTATGGCTACACCTTC

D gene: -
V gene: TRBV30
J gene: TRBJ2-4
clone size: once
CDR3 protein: CAWSPRGQLLAKNIQYF
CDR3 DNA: TGTGCCTGGAGTCCTAGGGGCCAGCTACTAGCCAAAAACATTCAGTACTTC

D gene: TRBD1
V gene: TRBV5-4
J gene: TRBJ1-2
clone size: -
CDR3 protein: CASSLVAGGNYGYTF
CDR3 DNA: TGTGCCAGCAGCTTGGTGGCAGGGGGGAACTATGGCTACACCTTC